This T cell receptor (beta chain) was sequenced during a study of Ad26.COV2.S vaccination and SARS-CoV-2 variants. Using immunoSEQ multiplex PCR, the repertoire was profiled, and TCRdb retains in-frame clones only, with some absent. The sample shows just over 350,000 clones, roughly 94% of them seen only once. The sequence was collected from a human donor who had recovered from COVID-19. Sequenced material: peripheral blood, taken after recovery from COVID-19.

CDR3 protein: CASSLDRGLTEAFF. In nucleotides, the CDR3 is TGCGCCAGCAGCTTGGACAGGGGCTTAACTGAAGCTTTCTTT. The genes are TRBV5-1 and TRBJ1-1, with 7 bases fitting TRBD1. V gave up 0 bases and J gave up 5 bases; unmatched junction bases: 4. The CDR3 runs 14 residues. Germline V gives CDR1 SGHRS, CDR2 YFSETQ.